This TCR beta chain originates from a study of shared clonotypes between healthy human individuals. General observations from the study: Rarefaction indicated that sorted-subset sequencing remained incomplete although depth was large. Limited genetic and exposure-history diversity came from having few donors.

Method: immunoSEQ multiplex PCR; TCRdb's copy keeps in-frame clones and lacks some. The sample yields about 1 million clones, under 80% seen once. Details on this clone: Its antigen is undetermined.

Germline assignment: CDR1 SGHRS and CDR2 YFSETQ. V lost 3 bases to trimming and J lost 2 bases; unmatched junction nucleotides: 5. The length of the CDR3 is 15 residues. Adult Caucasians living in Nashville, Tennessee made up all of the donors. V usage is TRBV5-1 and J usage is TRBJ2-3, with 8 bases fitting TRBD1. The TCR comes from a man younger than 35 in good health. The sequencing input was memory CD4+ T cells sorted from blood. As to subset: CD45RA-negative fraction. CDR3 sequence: CASSSGTGPTDTQYF. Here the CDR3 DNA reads TGCGCCAGCAGCTCGGGGACAGGTCCCACAGATACGCAGTATTTT. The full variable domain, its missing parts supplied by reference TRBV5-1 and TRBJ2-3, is KAGVTQTPRYLIKTRGQQVTLSCSPISGHRSVSWYQQTPGQGLQFLFEYFSETQRNKGNFPGRFSGRQFSNSRSEMNVSTLELGDSALYLCASSSGTGPTDTQYFGPGTRLTVL.